This entry features one T cell receptor beta chain sequence. During the collection period, no donor immune events like infections were recorded. The data derive from a study of identifying expanded T cells in peripheral blood. Per germline, CDR1 SGDLS and CDR2 YYNGEE. The V end lost 0 bases, the J end lost 5 bases, and 14 bases lay between the germline ends. This CDR3 is built from 15 residues. Libraries were prepared by immunoSEQ multiplex PCR; TCRdb keeps only in-frame clonotypes and omits some of them. The sample consists of 50,000 to 70,000 clones, more than 75% of them appearing once. Material: blood. This sequence joins TRBV9 and TRBJ2-5, with a weak D call TRBD1 (6 bases). The receptor's source is a person aged 18 to 70 in good health. The CDR3 nucleotides are TGTGCCAGCAGCGTAGACCAGGGGCGGGTGGAGACCCAGTACTTC. Translation: CASSVDQGRVETQYF.